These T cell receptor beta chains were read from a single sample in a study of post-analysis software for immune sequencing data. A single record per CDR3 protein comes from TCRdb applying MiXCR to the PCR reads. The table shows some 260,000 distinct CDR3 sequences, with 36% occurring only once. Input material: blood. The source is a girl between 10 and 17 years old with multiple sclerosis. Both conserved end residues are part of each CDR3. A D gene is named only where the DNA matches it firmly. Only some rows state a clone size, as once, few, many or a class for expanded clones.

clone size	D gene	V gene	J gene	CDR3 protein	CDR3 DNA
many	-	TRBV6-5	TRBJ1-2	CASSSEDIYGYTF	TGTGCCAGCAGTTCCGAGGACATCTATGGCTACACCTTC
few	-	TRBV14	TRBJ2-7	CASSPGASSYEQYF	TGTGCCAGCAGCCCCGGGGCGAGCTCCTACGAGCAGTACTTC
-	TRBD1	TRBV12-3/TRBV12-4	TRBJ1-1	CASSLGDRGNTEAFF	TGTGCCAGCAGTTTGGGGGACAGGGGGAACACTGAAGCTTTCTTT
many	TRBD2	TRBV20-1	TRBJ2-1	CSVRGRPSSYNEQFF	TGCAGTGTCCGCGGGAGGCCTAGCTCCTACAATGAGCAGTTCTTC
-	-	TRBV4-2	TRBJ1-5	CASSQDSAQPQHF	TGTGCCAGCAGCCAAGATTCGGCCCAGCCCCAGCATTTT
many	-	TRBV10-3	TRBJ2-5	CAIKPSSAETQYF	TGTGCCATCAAGCCGTCTAGTGCAGAGACCCAGTACTTC
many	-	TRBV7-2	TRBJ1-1	CASSRPIGTEAFF	TGTGCCAGCAGCCGACCCATAGGCACTGAAGCTTTCTTT
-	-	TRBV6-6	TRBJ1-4	CASSYSREKLFF	TGTGCCAGCAGTTACTCCCGGGAAAAACTGTTTTTT
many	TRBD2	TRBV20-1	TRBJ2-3	CSAILAGPTDTQYF	TGCAGTGCTATTCTAGCGGGTCCCACAGATACGCAGTATTTT
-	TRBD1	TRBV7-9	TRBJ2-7	CASSQGRGQHYEQYF	TGTGCCAGCAGCCAAGGCCGGGGACAGCATTACGAGCAGTACTTC
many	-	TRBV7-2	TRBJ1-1	CASSPSRDNTEAFF	TGTGCCAGCAGCCCGAGCCGGGACAACACTGAAGCTTTCTTT
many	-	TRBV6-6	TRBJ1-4	CASSYSGQGNEKLFF	TGTGCCAGCAGTTACTCAGGGCAGGGGAATGAAAAACTGTTTTTT
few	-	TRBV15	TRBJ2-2	CATSRVRDPDTGELFF	TGTGCCACCAGCAGAGTCCGGGACCCCGACACCGGGGAGCTGTTTTTT
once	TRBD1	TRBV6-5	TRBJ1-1	CASSYGQGIGTETFF	TGTGCCAGCAGTTACGGACAGGGGATTGGCACTGAAACTTTCTTT
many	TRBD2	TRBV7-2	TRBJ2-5	CASSFLRTSGTKETQYF	TGTGCCAGCAGCTTCTTACGGACTAGCGGGACTAAGGAGACCCAGTACTTC
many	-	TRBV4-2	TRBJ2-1	CASSQDLSGGDEQFF	TGTGCCAGCAGCCAAGATTTATCGGGTGGGGATGAGCAGTTCTTC
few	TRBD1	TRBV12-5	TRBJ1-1	CASGPESTGGGEAFF	TGTGCTAGTGGCCCTGAATCGACAGGGGGCGGTGAAGCTTTCTTT
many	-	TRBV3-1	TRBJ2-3	CASSRRGTDTQYF	TGTGCCAGCAGCCGGCGGGGCACAGATACGCAGTATTTT
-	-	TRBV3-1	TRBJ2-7	CASSQDFRGDSYEQYF	TGTGCCAGCAGCCAAGATTTCCGGGGAGATTCCTACGAGCAGTACTTC
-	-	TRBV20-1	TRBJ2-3	CSARVPGLYTDTQYF	TGCAGTGCTAGAGTACCGGGACTGTACACAGATACGCAGTATTTT
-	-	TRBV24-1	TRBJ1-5	CAAREPQHF	TGTGCCGCCCGAGAGCCCCAGCATTTT
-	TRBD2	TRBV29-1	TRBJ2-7	CSVESGLTGKSSYNEQYF	TGCAGCGTTGAATCGGGACTAACGGGAAAGAGCTCCTACAATGAGCAGTACTTC
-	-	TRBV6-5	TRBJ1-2	CASKTGTYSYGYTF	TGTGCCAGCAAGACCGGGACTTATTCCTATGGCTACACCTTC
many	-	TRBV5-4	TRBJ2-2	CASSNTGELFF	TGTGCCAGCAGCAACACCGGGGAGCTGTTTTTT
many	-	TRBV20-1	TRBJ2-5	CSARDLRAGLQETQYF	TGCAGTGCTAGGGACCTTCGAGCTGGGCTCCAAGAGACCCAGTACTTC
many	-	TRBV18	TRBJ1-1	CASSYGTGNTEAFF	TGTGCCAGCTCGTACGGGACGGGGAACACTGAAGCTTTCTTT
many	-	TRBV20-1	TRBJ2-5	CSASRVGRGETQYF	TGCAGTGCTAGCCGAGTGGGCAGAGGAGAGACCCAGTACTTC
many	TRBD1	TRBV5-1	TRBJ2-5	CASSSGQGARETQYF	TGCGCCAGCAGCTCGGGACAGGGGGCGCGTGAGACCCAGTACTTC
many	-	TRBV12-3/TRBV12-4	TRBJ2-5	CASRPAGARQETQYF	TGTGCCAGCAGGCCAGCCGGAGCGCGCCAAGAGACCCAGTACTTC
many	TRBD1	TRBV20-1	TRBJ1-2	CSADPDRAIGYTF	TGCAGTGCTGACCCCGACAGGGCAATTGGCTACACCTTC
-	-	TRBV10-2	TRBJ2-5	CASSESRTQYF	TGCGCCAGCAGTGAGTCCAGGACCCAGTACTTC